The present T cell receptor beta chain was sequenced within a study of regulatory T cells in long-lasting Graves disease. General study results and limits: Persistent Graves' patients had lower TCR diversity than newly diagnosed ones.

V lost 4 bases to trimming and J lost 2 bases, with 15 bases between them. The CDR3 length is 14 residues. The V gene's germline CDR1 is DFQATT and CDR2 SNEGSKA (reference sequence). Many counts were recorded for this clonotype. Its antigen is undetermined. Time point reported: newly diagnosed GD, antithyroid drugs for less than 3 months. The TCR library used RNA extracted from PBMCs. Construction of TCR beta libraries relied on iRepertoire HTBI primers and on Arm-PCR targeting CDR3 regions. From the multiplex PCR reads, TCRdb called clonotypes with MiXCR, one entry per CDR3 protein. The sample has a few hundred thousand distinct CDR3 sequences; approximately 12% are singletons. Another study also made use of these data, one on T cells in Graves' hyperthyroidism and ophthalmopathy.

The V and J genes are TRBV20-1 and TRBJ2-7, with D maybe TRBD2 (6 bases). This TCR was sampled from a young woman with Graves disease. The sample consisted of peripheral blood mononuclear cells (PBMCs), taken at new diagnosis, from a patient treated with antithyroid drugs. The CDR3, as DNA: TGCAGTGCTACAAGGGGACTGGAACCCTACGAGCAGTACTTC. It is translated as CSATRGLEPYEQYF.